Listed below are T cell receptor beta chains from one sample, sequenced in a study of breast tumors, draining lymph nodes, adjacent tissues. TCRdb re-analysed the multiplex PCR reads in MiXCR, keeping a single row per CDR3 protein. This table holds approximately 52,000 distinct CDR3 sequences, over 40% found once. The sample taken for sequencing was breast tumor tissue. The origin of the receptors is a female donor with breast cancer. Some clones in this sample may be carry-over from other donors' samples. The CDR3 runs from the conserved cysteine through the conserved F or W. A D gene is named only where the DNA matches it firmly. For some rows the clone size is stated as once, few or many, or as a class when expanded; others skip it.

TRBV7-2,TRBJ2-3,NA,many,CASSLQIADTQYF,TGTGCCAGCAGCCTACAAATTGCGGATACGCAGTATTTT
TRBV7-9,TRBJ2-3,TRBD1,NA,CASSGGQGTDTQYF,TGTGCCAGCAGCGGGGGACAGGGGACAGATACGCAGTATTTT
TRBV11-2,TRBJ1-2,TRBD1,NA,CASSPMGQGYTF,TGTGCCAGCAGCCCGATGGGACAGGGCTACACCTTC
TRBV7-3,TRBJ2-4,NA,many,CASSPDPTSIQYF,TGTGCCAGCAGCCCGGACCCGACCAGTATTCAGTACTTC
TRBV10-3,TRBJ2-1,NA,few,CAIIRGDSYNEQFF,TGTGCCATCATTAGAGGGGATTCCTACAATGAGCAGTTCTTC
TRBV6-2/TRBV6-3,TRBJ1-2,NA,NA,CAIGSGRYGDNYGYTF,TGTGCCATAGGGTCCGGCAGGTATGGGGATAACTATGGCTACACCTTC
TRBV7-6,TRBJ1-2,NA,many,CASSKIRGDYGYTF,TGTGCCAGCAGTAAGATCAGGGGTGACTATGGCTACACCTTC
TRBV9,TRBJ1-2,TRBD1,many,CASSGDRDPSSSYTF,TGTGCCAGCAGCGGCGACAGGGACCCTTCGAGTAGCTACACCTTC
TRBV10-2,TRBJ2-1,TRBD1,NA,CASSVNRGNEQFF,TGCGCCAGCAGTGTGAACAGGGGCAATGAGCAGTTCTTC
TRBV7-2,TRBJ2-2,NA,many,CASSPTTGSTGELFF,TGTGCCAGCAGCCCAACCACAGGAAGCACCGGGGAGCTGTTTTTT
TRBV11-3,TRBJ1-1,NA,NA,CASSTMAFMNTEAFF,TGTGCCAGCAGCACTATGGCCTTTATGAACACTGAAGCTTTCTTT
TRBV20-1,TRBJ2-3,TRBD2,NA,CSARVLAGGDTQYF,TGCAGTGCTAGAGTGCTAGCGGGAGGAGATACGCAGTATTTT
TRBV30,TRBJ1-6,TRBD1,NA,CAWRAGTGGPPLHF,TGTGCCTGGAGAGCCGGGACAGGGGGTCCACCCCTCCACTTT
TRBV7-8,TRBJ2-3,TRBD2,medium-sized,CASSPRTSGDTQYF,TGTGCCAGCAGCCCTCGGACTAGCGGAGATACGCAGTATTTT
TRBV5-1,TRBJ2-1,NA,many,CASRRARGPNNEQFF,TGCGCCAGCAGGAGGGCAAGGGGACCGAACAATGAGCAGTTCTTC
TRBV29-1,TRBJ2-1,TRBD2,many,CSVDTLWGGPLGVNEQFF,TGCAGCGTCGACACCCTATGGGGGGGACCCCTTGGGGTCAATGAGCAGTTCTTC